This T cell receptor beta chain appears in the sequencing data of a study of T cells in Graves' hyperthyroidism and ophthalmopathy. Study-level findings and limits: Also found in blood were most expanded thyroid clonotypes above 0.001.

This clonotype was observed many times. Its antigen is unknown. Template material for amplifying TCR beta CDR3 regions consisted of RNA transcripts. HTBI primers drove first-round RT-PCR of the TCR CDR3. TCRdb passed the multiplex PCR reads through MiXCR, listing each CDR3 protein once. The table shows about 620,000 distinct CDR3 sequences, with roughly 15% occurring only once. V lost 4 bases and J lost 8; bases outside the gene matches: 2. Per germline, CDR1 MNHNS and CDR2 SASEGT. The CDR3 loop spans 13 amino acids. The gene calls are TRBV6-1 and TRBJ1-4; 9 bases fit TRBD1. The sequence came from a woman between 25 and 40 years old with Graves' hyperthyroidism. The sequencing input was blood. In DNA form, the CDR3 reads TGTGCCAGCAGTGGGACAGGGGCCGAAAAACTGTTTTTT. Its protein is CASSGTGAEKLFF.